The 30 T cell receptor beta chains below all came from one sample that was sequenced in a study of radiation and T cells in renal cell carcinoma. Time point defined: baseline pretreatment blood. The treatment: 15 Gy SBRT to primary tumor, nephrectomy 4 weeks later. Some clones are missing from TCRdb's copy, which holds only in-frame ones; the method was immunoSEQ multiplex PCR. The sample lists 100,000 to 150,000 clones, about four fifths occurring once. The specimen was blood, collected from a patient whose treatment included radiotherapy and nephrectomy. The receptors stem from a woman between 55 and 75 years old with renal cell carcinoma.

The chain is built from TRBV4-2 and TRBJ2-7; 9 bases are shared with TRBD2. The CDR3 has 14 residues. Germline V lookup: CDR1 LGHNA, CDR2 YNFKEQ. With V trimmed by 6 bases and J by 2 bases, 5 bases remained unmatched. The CDR3 protein is CASSPSGVAYEQYF. The DNA for the CDR3 is TGTGCCAGCAGTCCTAGCGGGGTAGCCTACGAGCAGTACTTC.

The V call is TRBV7-8, the J call TRBJ1-4; 7 bases match TRBD1. The CDR3 sequence is 19 residues long. Germline-derived CDR1 and CDR2 are SGHVS and FQNEAQ. After removal of 5 bases from V and 0 bases from J, the junction contained 15 bases not matched to a gene. CDR3: CASSRNPGTAVPTNEKLFF. CDR3 coding DNA: TGTGCCAGCAGCCGCAACCCAGGGACAGCTGTCCCAACTAATGAAAAACTGTTTTTT.

The rearrangement joins TRBV6-5 to TRBJ1-2; D is unclear. The CDR3 consists of 12 residues. The germline V gene encodes CDR1 MNHEY and CDR2 SVGAGI. The V end was cut by 10 bases, the J end by 7 bases, with 16 bases between. CDR3 nucleotides: TGTGCCAAGGCCGACCAGTATGCTGGCTACACCTTC. Its protein product is CAKADQYAGYTF.

This chain connects TRBV27 to TRBJ1-2; tentative D call: TRBD1 (5 bases). This CDR3 spans 14 amino acids. Germline-derived CDR1 and CDR2 are MNHEY and SMNVEV (reference sequence). The ends were cut back, 3 bases at V and 2 bases at J, with 10 bases in the middle. The CDR3 DNA reads TGTGCCAGCAGTTTCAGGGTTCCGAACTATGGCTACACCTTC. Protein product: CASSFRVPNYGYTF.

Details on this clone: The junction differs from germline at one of its ends, possibly a read error. The chain recombines TRBV20-1 with TRBJ2-3; D is perhaps TRBD2 (5 bases). Germline CDR1 and CDR2: DFQATT and SNEGSKA (reference sequence). The CDR3 runs to 11 residues. In DNA form, the CDR3 reads TGCAGTGCTAGAGCGGACTCCACCGAACCGTTT. As protein: CSARADSTEPF.

In its sample, this clone was seen a few times. The chain is built from TRBV5-1 and TRBJ2-7, with TRBD2 matching 13 bases. V shed 4 bases and J 3 bases; nucleotides not matched to a gene: 16. The V gene's germline CDR1 is SGHRS and CDR2 YFSETQ. This CDR3 comprises 19 residues. CDR3 amino acids: CASSRERLAGGRNIYEQYF. The DNA of the CDR3 is TGCGCCAGCAGCCGAGAACGACTAGCGGGGGGCCGAAATATCTACGAGCAGTACTTC.

The chain combines TRBV7-8 with TRBJ2-3; TRBD2 is a possible D gene (6 bases). The length of the CDR3 is 17 residues. The germline V gene has CDR1 SGHVS and CDR2 FQNEAQ. With 5 bases removed from V and 1 base from J, the gap between germline ends came to 19 bases. CDR3 amino acids: CASSRIPGEGGTDTQYF. Written as DNA, the CDR3 is TGTGCCAGCAGCCGTATACCGGGAGAGGGTGGCACAGATACGCAGTATTTT.

The DNA of the CDR3 is TGTGCCAGCAGCCCAAGGGACACGAGCGGGGAGACCCAGTACTTC. Protein: CASSPRDTSGETQYF. The gene calls are TRBV7-8 and TRBJ2-5; D may be TRBD1 or TRBD2 (6 bases each). The CDR3 has 15 amino acids. Deletions cut 5 bases from V and 5 bases from J, with 18 bases between. Germline loops: CDR1 SGHVS, CDR2 FQNEAQ.

The CDR3 nucleotides read TGTGCCAGCAGCTTGGCCGGTGGCTCTGGAAACACCATATATTTT. Protein sequence: CASSLAGGSGNTIYF. The V call is TRBV7-9, the J call TRBJ1-3; D gene ambiguous. Trimming cost V 3 bases and J 0 bases, with 9 bases left between them. CDR3 length: 15 amino acids. The germline gives CDR1 SEHNR, CDR2 FQNEAQ (reference sequence).

This rearrangement joins TRBV6-4 to TRBJ2-3, with a weak D call TRBD1 (6 bases). V was clipped by 5 bases and J by 6 bases, with 12 bases between them. The CDR3 has 13 residues. The germline V gene encodes CDR1 MRHNA and CDR2 SNTAGT. CDR3 in amino acids: CASSTTGFDTQYF. CDR3 DNA sequence: TGTGCCAGCAGTACCACAGGGTTCGATACGCAGTATTTT.

This chain connects TRBV2 to TRBJ2-5, with D possibly being TRBD1 (5 bases). V lost 6 bases to trimming and J lost 4 bases, with 9 bases between them. From germline, CDR1 is SNHLY and CDR2 FYNNEI. This CDR3 has 12 residues. CDR3 coding DNA: TGTGCCAGCAGCAGACAGATAGAGACCCAGTACTTC. Its translation: CASSRQIETQYF.

On this clone itself: The junction shows a germline mismatch at one end, possibly a read error. V and J are TRBV7-7 and TRBJ2-5; tentative D call: TRBD1 (6 bases). Germline CDR1 reads SSHAT; CDR2 reads FNYEAQ (reference sequence). CDR3 length: 14 residues. The CDR3 DNA reads as TGTGCTAGCAGCGTTACAGGGCACCAAGAGACCCAGTACTTC. Translation gives CASSVTGHQETQYF.

The rearrangement uses TRBV11-3 and TRBJ2-7; 9 positions match TRBD1. This CDR3 is 18 amino acids long. J lost 2 bases, V lost 1 base, and 12 bases had no gene match. From germline, CDR1 is SGHNT and CDR2 YENEEA. The CDR3 spells CASSLGDRGQGPPYEQYF. CDR3 nucleotide sequence: TGTGCCAGCAGCTTAGGGGATAGGGGACAGGGACCTCCCTACGAGCAGTACTTC.

The chain couples TRBV9 to TRBJ2-5; D possibly corresponds to TRBD1 (5 bases). Germline loops: CDR1 SGDLS, CDR2 YYNGEE. The CDR3 contains 14 residues. Trimming stripped 0 bases from V and 5 bases from J, with 11 bases between. The CDR3 DNA is TGTGCCAGCAGCGTAGATCAGGGTCCGGAGACCCAGTACTTC. It encodes CASSVDQGPETQYF.

The rearrangement links TRBV7-2 to TRBJ1-2; D gene ambiguous. Deletions cut 0 bases from V and 8 bases from J, with 7 bases between. The germline V gene has CDR1 SGHTA and CDR2 FQGNSA. This CDR3 comprises 12 residues. The chain's CDR3 is CASSLALEGYTF. CDR3 sequence (DNA): TGTGCCAGCAGCTTAGCGCTGGAGGGCTACACCTTC.

This chain uses TRBV18 with TRBJ1-5; a weak D match, TRBD1 (6 bases). Germline lookup yields CDR1 KGHSH and CDR2 LQKENI. The V and J ends lost 4 bases and 4 bases respectively, with 14 bases between them. CDR3 length: 15 residues. The CDR3 nucleotides are TGTGCCAGCTCACTAATGACAGGAGCTAATCAGCCCCAGCATTTT. This sequence encodes CASSLMTGANQPQHF.

The V and J genes are TRBV5-1 and TRBJ2-1; 8 bases match TRBD1. Trimming removed 4 bases from V and 1 base from J; junction bases left unmatched: 7. CDR3 length: 16 residues. The V gene's germline CDR1 is SGHRS and CDR2 YFSETQ. The CDR3 sequence is CASSNGQGGSYNEQFF. The CDR3 DNA sequence: TGCGCCAGCAGCAACGGACAGGGTGGTTCCTACAATGAGCAGTTCTTC.

The J gene is TRBJ1-1, the V gene TRBV5-4; D is perhaps TRBD1 (6 bases). The CDR3 contains 15 residues. Trimming took off 4 bases at V and 0 bases at J, with 13 bases between the two ends. Looked up from germline, CDR1 is SGHNT and CDR2 is YYREEE (reference sequence). The CDR3: CASSPAGTLNTEAFF. In DNA, the CDR3 is TGTGCCAGCAGCCCAGCCGGGACATTGAACACTGAAGCTTTCTTT.

V gene TRBV7-9 combines with J gene TRBJ2-7; possibly TRBD1 or TRBD2 for D (5 bases each). CDR1 and CDR2 from the germline V gene are SEHNR and FQNEAQ (reference sequence). The CDR3 totals 13 residues. The ends were cut back, 6 bases at V and 2 bases at J, with 11 bases in the middle. CDR3 loop: CASRGTYAYEQYF. The CDR3 DNA follows: TGTGCCAGCAGAGGGACGTATGCCTACGAGCAGTACTTC. Variable domain in full (rest from reference TRBV7-9 and TRBJ2-7): DTGVSQNPRHKITKRGQNVTFRCDPISEHNRLYWYRQTLGQGPEFLTYFQNEAQLEKSRLLSDRFSAERPKGSFSTLEIQRTEQGDSAMYLCASRGTYAYEQYFGPGTRLTVT.

This chain uses TRBV12-5 with TRBJ2-5; TRBD2 agrees at 13 bases. Germline CDR1 LGHNT, CDR2 FRNRAP. The CDR3 has 19 amino acids. V trimming: 5 bases; J trimming: 5 bases; junction bases outside the gene matches: 17. The CDR3 loop reads CASGPPSDTSGRAGETQYF. The CDR3, as DNA: TGTGCTAGTGGTCCTCCTTCCGATACTAGCGGGAGGGCCGGGGAGACCCAGTACTTC.

The V and J genes are TRBV23-1 and TRBJ2-7; no firm D call. Being an ORF, TRBV23-1 has a function that is uncertain. The V gene lost 2 bases and the J gene lost 3 bases, with 11 bases spanning the gap. The CDR3 totals 14 residues. The CDR3: CASSQRNMIYEQYF. The CDR3, as DNA: TGCGCCAGCAGTCAACGGAATATGATCTACGAGCAGTACTTC.

This chain joins TRBV7-6 and TRBJ1-1; the D is unclear. The CDR3 is 15 residues long. V lost 2 bases, J lost 5 bases, and 15 bases lay in between. Germline V lookup: CDR1 SGHVS, CDR2 FNYEAQ. In DNA form, the CDR3 reads TGTGCCAGCAGCTTATTGGATGGTGAAGGGACTGAAGCTTTCTTT. Translating it yields CASSLLDGEGTEAFF.

The rearrangement joins TRBV5-1 to TRBJ1-4; D is unclear. V dropped 1 base and J dropped 8 bases, with 9 bases sitting between them. The length of the CDR3 is 13 residues. Per the germline V gene, CDR1 is SGHRS and CDR2 is YFSETQ. The DNA for the CDR3 is TGCGCCAGCAGCTTGAACAGTGAGGAAAAACTGTTTTTT. It translates to CASSLNSEEKLFF.

CDR3 sequence reads: CASSSSTGYEQFF. In nucleotides, the CDR3 is TGTGCCAGCAGCTCATCGACAGGGTACGAGCAGTTCTTC. The rearrangement uses TRBV7-3 and TRBJ2-1; 7 bases are a match to TRBD1. This CDR3 region has 13 residues. Germline assignment: CDR1 SGHTA and CDR2 FQGTGA. V trimming: 4 bases; J trimming: 10 bases; junction bases outside the gene matches: 7.

The rearrangement links TRBV6-1 to TRBJ2-3; D not resolved. CDR3 length: 14 residues. With 4 bases removed from V and 2 bases from J, the gap between germline ends came to 10 bases. Looked up from germline, CDR1 is MNHNS and CDR2 is SASEGT. This chain's CDR3 is CASSGVDTTDTQYF. CDR3 DNA: TGTGCCAGCAGTGGGGTCGACACCACAGATACGCAGTATTTT.

The rearrangement links TRBV7-2 to TRBJ1-2; D gene unclear. The CDR3 is 13 residues long. The germline gives CDR1 SGHTA, CDR2 FQGNSA. V gave up 0 bases and J gave up 5 bases, with 7 bases separating them. CDR3 in DNA: TGTGCCAGCAGCTTAGCGAACAGATATGGCTACACCTTC. Its protein product is CASSLANRYGYTF.

This CDR3 reads CASGETPNTEAFF. For the CDR3, the DNA is TGTGCCAGCGGGGAAACGCCCAACACTGAAGCTTTCTTT. This chain joins TRBV6-5 and TRBJ1-1, with D uncertain. The CDR3 is 13 amino acids. V was cut by 8 bases and J by 2 bases, with 12 bases left in between. Looked up from germline, CDR1 is MNHEY and CDR2 is SVGAGI.

This chain connects TRBV19 to TRBJ2-7; tentatively, D is TRBD2 (7 bases). CDR1 and CDR2 from the germline V gene are LNHDA and SQIVND (reference sequence). V was shortened by 4 bases and J by 2 bases, with 12 bases between the two germline ends. This CDR3 is built from 14 residues. CDR3 sequence (DNA): TGTGCCAGTAGTAGAGGGGGGGATACCTACGAGCAGTACTTC. Residues: CASSRGGDTYEQYF.

The rearrangement uses TRBV9 and TRBJ2-7; unclear D gene. The CDR3 spans 16 residues. The V gene lost 0 bases and the J gene lost 7 bases, with 20 bases spanning the gap. CDR1 and CDR2 from the germline V gene are SGDLS and YYNGEE. CDR3 in DNA: TGTGCCAGCAGCGTAGGGTCCGGTTCACGGCAAACAGAGCAGTACTTC. Translating it yields CASSVGSGSRQTEQYF.

The chain uses TRBV7-2 and TRBJ2-2; D not certain. The CDR3 has 12 residues. V was pared by 0 bases and J by 6 bases, with 2 bases between. The germline V gene encodes CDR1 SGHTA and CDR2 FQGNSA. CDR3 protein: CASSLAPGELFF. The CDR3, as DNA: TGTGCCAGCAGCTTAGCTCCCGGGGAGCTGTTTTTT. Based on the CDR3 plus reference TRBV7-2 and TRBJ2-2, the full variable domain is GAGVSQSPSNKVTEKGKDVELRCDPISGHTALYWYRQSLGQGLEFLIYFQGNSAPDKSGLPSDRFSAERTGGSVSTLTIQRTQQEDSAVYLCASSLAPGELFFGEGSRLTVL.